These 15 T cell receptor beta chains share one sample of origin, sequenced in a study of T cells after yellow fever vaccination. Using its own MiXCR run on the 5' RACE reads, TCRdb lists one record per CDR3 protein. This table has about 340,000 distinct CDR3 sequences, roughly 4% appearing once. Sequencing was performed on PBMCs, taken 5 days after the yellow fever booster vaccination. The receptors come from a man in his late teens or twenties who received the YFV17D yellow fever vaccine.

V gene TRBV19 combines with J gene TRBJ1-2; D unclear. The CDR3 sequence is 17 residues long. Germline values: CDR1 LNHDA, CDR2 SQIVND (reference sequence). The V end lost 6 bases, the J end lost 6 bases, and 26 bases lay between the germline ends. This CDR3 reads CASSAGSKESSDHGYTF. The CDR3 DNA is TGTGCCAGTAGCGCCGGTTCTAAAGAATCCTCCGACCATGGCTACACCTTC. Drawing the rest from reference TRBV19 and TRBJ1-2, the complete variable domain is DGGITQSPKYLFRKEGQNVTLSCEQNLNHDAMYWYRQDPGQGLRLIYYSQIVNDFQKGDIAEGYSVSREKKESFPLTVTSAQKNPTAFYLCASSAGSKESSDHGYTFGSGTRLTVV.

This clonotype was seen ten or more times. This rearrangement joins TRBV7-2 to TRBJ1-5, with a possible D match to TRBD1 (5 bases). The CDR3 length is 15 residues. In germline, CDR1 is SGHTA, CDR2 FQGNSA. V was cut by 5 bases and J by 0 bases, with 11 bases left in between. CDR3 protein: CASSRGEASNQPQHF. The CDR3 nucleotides are TGTGCCAGCAGCCGGGGGGAGGCTAGCAATCAGCCCCAGCATTTT. Together with reference TRBV7-2 and TRBJ1-5, the CDR3 gives the full variable domain: GAGVSQSPSNKVTEKGKDVELRCDPISGHTALYWYRQSLGQGLEFLIYFQGNSAPDKSGLPSDRFSAERTGGSVSTLTIQRTQQEDSAVYLCASSRGEASNQPQHFGDGTRLSIL.

This clonotype was seen more than once but under ten times. The chain combines TRBV4-1 with TRBJ1-6, with D unresolved. The CDR3 is 15 residues long. Trimming shortened V by 1 base and J by 9 bases, and 13 bases separated the two germline ends. Germline CDR1 is MGHRA and CDR2 is YSYEKL. In nucleotides, the CDR3 is TGCGCCAGCAGCCAAGGAAACCTGGGCAGTTCACCCCTCCACTTT. Translation gives CASSQGNLGSSPLHF.

This clonotype was observed a few times. Here the CDR3 reads CASSQILGGPGNTIYF. CDR3 nucleotides: TGCGCCAGCAGCCAAATACTGGGGGGCCCTGGAAACACCATATATTTT. This chain connects TRBV4-1 to TRBJ1-3; the D gene is possibly TRBD1 (6 bases). Between the trimmed V and J ends, which lost 2 bases and 2 bases, there was a span of 13 bases. Germline CDR1 reads MGHRA; CDR2 reads YSYEKL. This CDR3 region has 16 residues.

A few counts support this clonotype. The J gene is TRBJ1-1, the V gene TRBV6-6; D is undetermined. Trimming took 7 bases from V and 3 from J, leaving 24 bases between them. Germline CDR1 is MNHNY and CDR2 is SVGAGI (reference sequence). This CDR3 has 17 amino acids. This CDR3 is CASKASGSSRRYTEAFF. CDR3 nucleotides: TGTGCCAGCAAAGCATCAGGATCATCTAGGAGGTACACTGAAGCTTTCTTT.

The chain is built from TRBV24-1 and TRBJ2-7, with 7 bases matching TRBD1. Germline CDR1 is KGHDR and CDR2 is SFDVKD. Trimming cost V 7 bases and J 4 bases; bases outside gene matches: 9. The CDR3 contains 14 residues. The CDR3 loop is CATSGRGYLYEQYV. In DNA form, the CDR3 reads TGTGCCACCAGCGGCAGGGGGTATCTTTACGAGCAGTACGTC.

This clonotype was seen a few times. The rearrangement joins TRBV12-3 or TRBV12-4 to TRBJ1-1; D is unresolved. Trimming stripped 6 bases from V and 11 bases from J, with 16 bases between. The CDR3 length is 12 residues. CDR3 sequence: CASSWAPGNAFF. In DNA, the CDR3 is TGTGCCAGCAGCTGGGCTCCGGGGAATGCTTTCTTT.

Comment on this clonotype: A single base separates this from a much larger clone, so it may be a read error. The conserved final phenylalanine or tryptophan is absent from the CDR3, which likely points to a read error. The chain has TRBV6-4 and TRBJ2-1, with 14 bases fitting TRBD2. Germline V CDR1 and CDR2: MRHNA, SNTAGT. The CDR3 extends over 15 amino acids. V shed 6 bases and J 4 bases; nucleotides not matched to a gene: 2. The CDR3 spells CASRRLAGGYNEQFS. The CDR3 region has the DNA TGTGCCAGCAGGAGACTAGCGGGGGGGTACAATGAGCAGTTCTCC.

This clonotype was recorded at least ten times. The chain employs TRBV9 and TRBJ1-4, with D uncertain. CDR3 length equals 15 residues. The ends were cut back, 0 bases at V and 0 bases at J, with 6 bases in the middle. Germline V lookup: CDR1 SGDLS, CDR2 YYNGEE. For the CDR3, the DNA is TGTGCCAGCAGCGTAGCTCCGTCAACTAATGAAAAACTGTTTTTT. Translation gives CASSVAPSTNEKLFF.

The V call is TRBV7-6, the J call TRBJ1-3; D not resolved. Germline V CDR1 and CDR2: SGHVS, FNYEAQ. This CDR3 is built from 11 residues. Trimming pared 10 bases from V and 0 bases from J, leaving 4 bases between. DNA for the CDR3: TGTGCCATGGGCTCTGGAAACACCATATATTTT. Translation: CAMGSGNTIYF.

This clonotype was observed a few times. This chain connects TRBV7-2 to TRBJ2-3, with unresolved D. Trimming took 3 bases from V and 5 from J, leaving 3 bases between them. This CDR3 spans 11 amino acids. The germline V gene encodes CDR1 SGHTA and CDR2 FQGNSA. The CDR3 sequence is CASSFIDTQYF. The CDR3 region has the DNA TGTGCCAGCAGCTTCATAGATACGCAGTATTTT.

This clonotype occurred many times. The J gene is TRBJ2-5, the V gene TRBV29-1; tentative D call: TRBD2 (5 bases). CDR3 size: 12 residues. V lost 4 bases to trimming and J lost 1 base, with 7 bases between them. Germline CDR1 and CDR2: SQVTM and ANQGSEA. CDR3 sequence reads: CSVGRSQETQYF. CDR3 sequence (DNA): TGCAGCGTTGGGAGGAGCCAAGAGACCCAGTACTTC.

This clonotype appeared many times. This chain joins TRBV20-1 and TRBJ1-1; no reliable D call. Germline CDR1 DFQATT, CDR2 SNEGSKA (reference sequence). The CDR3 has 13 amino acids. The V end lost 6 bases, the J end lost 5 bases, and 16 bases lay between the germline ends. DNA for the CDR3: TGCAGTGCCCTTCGTAGGGCTCGGACTGAAGCTTTCTTT. As protein: CSALRRARTEAFF.

This clonotype was observed a few times. V gene TRBV18 combines with J gene TRBJ1-2; D is possibly TRBD1 (6 bases). V lost 1 base and J 6 bases, leaving 15 bases between the germline ends. The germline V gene encodes CDR1 KGHSH and CDR2 LQKENI. The CDR3 covers 15 residues. The CDR3 here is CASSPQGVRSNGYTF. CDR3 in DNA: TGTGCCAGCTCACCACAGGGGGTTCGGAGTAATGGCTACACCTTC.

The genes are TRBV19 and TRBJ1-2, with TRBD1 matching 11 bases. V lost 4 bases to trimming and J lost 3 bases; unmatched junction nucleotides: 7. CDR1 LNHDA and CDR2 SQIVND come from the germline V gene (reference sequence). There are 16 residues in the CDR3. CDR3 coding DNA: TGTGCCAGTAGTACAATCCGGACAGGGGGCGACTATGGCTACACCTTC. It translates to CASSTIRTGGDYGYTF.